This T cell receptor beta chain was captured by sequencing in a study of T cells after yellow fever vaccination. About the study: Those fractions that held only low numbers of cells were prepared using the SMART-Seq v4 Ultra Low Input RNA kit. Notes on the study in general: At under 98% for CD4 and approximately 89% for CD8, most primary-vaccination clones showed up again after the booster.

5'RACE template switching produced TCR cDNA carrying a universal primer site and UMIs. MiXCR was run by TCRdb on the 5' RACE reads, yielding one entry per CDR3 protein. The sample has about 340,000 distinct CDR3 sequences, approximately 4.2% seen once; the top ten hold approximately 24%. This clonotype was detected ten times or more. Its antigen is as yet unknown. The clonotype was recovered from a man aged 18 to 30 who received the YFV17D yellow fever vaccine. Sequenced here: PBMCs, sampled 5 days after the yellow fever booster vaccination.

The CDR3 reads CARRAYEQYF. The CDR3 nucleotides are TGTGCCCGGAGGGCCTACGAGCAGTACTTC. This chain uses TRBV7-8 with TRBJ2-7, with TRBD2 as a possible D gene (6 bases). Germline V gives CDR1 SGHVS, CDR2 FQNEAQ. The CDR3 runs 10 residues. V was shortened by 11 bases and J by 2 bases, with 7 bases between the two germline ends.